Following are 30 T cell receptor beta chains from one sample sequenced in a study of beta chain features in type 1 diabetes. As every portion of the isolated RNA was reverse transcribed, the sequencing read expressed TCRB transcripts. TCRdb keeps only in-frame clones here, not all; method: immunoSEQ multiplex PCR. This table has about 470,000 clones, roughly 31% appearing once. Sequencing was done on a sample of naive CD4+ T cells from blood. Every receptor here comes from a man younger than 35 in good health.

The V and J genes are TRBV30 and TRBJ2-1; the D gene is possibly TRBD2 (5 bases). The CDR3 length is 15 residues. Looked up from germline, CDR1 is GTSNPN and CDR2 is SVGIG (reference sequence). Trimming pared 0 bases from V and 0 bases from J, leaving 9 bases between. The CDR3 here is CAWSVQGSSYNEQFF. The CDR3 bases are TGTGCCTGGAGTGTACAAGGGAGCTCCTACAATGAGCAGTTCTTC. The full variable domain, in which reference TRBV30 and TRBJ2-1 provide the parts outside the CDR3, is SQTIHQWPATLVQPVGSPLSLECTVEGTSNPNLYWYRQAAGRGLQLLFYSVGIGQISSEVPQNLSASRPQDRQFILSSKKLLLSDSGFYLCAWSVQGSSYNEQFFGPGTRLTVL.

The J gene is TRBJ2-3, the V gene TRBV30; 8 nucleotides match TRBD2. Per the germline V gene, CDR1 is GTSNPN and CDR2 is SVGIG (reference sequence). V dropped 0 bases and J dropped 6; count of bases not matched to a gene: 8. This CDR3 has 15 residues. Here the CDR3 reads CAWSVGGRRGDTQYF. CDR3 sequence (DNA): TGTGCCTGGAGTGTAGGCGGGAGGCGAGGCGATACGCAGTATTTT.

The CDR3 reads CSVEWERLYNEQFF. The CDR3, as DNA: TGCAGCGTTGAGTGGGAGCGACTCTACAATGAGCAGTTCTTC. The chain couples TRBV29-1 to TRBJ2-1, with TRBD2 as a possible D gene (5 bases). The CDR3 has 14 residues. The germline V and J ends were trimmed by 3 bases and 3 bases, with 12 bases remaining between them. Germline CDR1 SQVTM, CDR2 ANQGSEA.

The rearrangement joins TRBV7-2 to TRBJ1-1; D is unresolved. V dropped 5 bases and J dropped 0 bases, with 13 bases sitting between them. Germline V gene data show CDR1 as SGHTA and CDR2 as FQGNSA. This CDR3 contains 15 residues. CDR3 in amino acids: CASSPPPQMNTEAFF. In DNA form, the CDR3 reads TGTGCCAGCAGCCCACCCCCACAAATGAACACTGAAGCTTTCTTT.

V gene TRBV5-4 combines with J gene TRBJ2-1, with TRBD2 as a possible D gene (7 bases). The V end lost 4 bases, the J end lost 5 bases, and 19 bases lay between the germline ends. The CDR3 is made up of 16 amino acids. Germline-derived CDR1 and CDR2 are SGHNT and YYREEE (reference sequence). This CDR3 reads CASSGYREGIDNEQFF. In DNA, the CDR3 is TGTGCCAGCAGCGGCTACAGGGAGGGGATAGACAATGAGCAGTTCTTC. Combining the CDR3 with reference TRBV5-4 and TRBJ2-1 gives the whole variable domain ETGVTQSPTHLIKTRGQQVTLRCSSQSGHNTVSWYQQALGQGPQFIFQYYREEENGRGNFPPRFSGLQFPNYSSELNVNALELDDSALYLCASSGYREGIDNEQFFGPGTRLTVL.

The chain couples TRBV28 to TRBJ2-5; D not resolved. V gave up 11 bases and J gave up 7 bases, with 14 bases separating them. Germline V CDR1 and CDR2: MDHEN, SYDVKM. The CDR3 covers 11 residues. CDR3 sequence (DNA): TGTGCCCACGGGCCCTGGGGGACCCAGTACTTC. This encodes CAHGPWGTQYF.

The CDR3 region is CASSQGIASWYNEQFF. CDR3 nucleotide sequence: TGCGCCAGCAGCCAAGGGATCGCTAGCTGGTACAATGAGCAGTTCTTC. The V call is TRBV4-3, the J call TRBJ2-1, with a weak D call TRBD2 (5 bases). Germline loops: CDR1 LGHNA, CDR2 YSLEER. V was cut by 1 base and J by 4 bases, with 14 bases left in between. The CDR3 spans 16 residues.

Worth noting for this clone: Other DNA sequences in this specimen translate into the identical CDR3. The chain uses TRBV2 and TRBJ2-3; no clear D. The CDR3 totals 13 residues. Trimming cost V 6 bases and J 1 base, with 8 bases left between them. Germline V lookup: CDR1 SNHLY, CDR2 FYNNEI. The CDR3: CASSGQGTDTQYF. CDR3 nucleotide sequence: TGTGCCAGCAGCGGCCAGGGCACAGATACGCAGTATTTT. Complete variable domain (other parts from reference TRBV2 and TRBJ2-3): EPEVTQTPSHQVTQMGQEVILRCVPISNHLYFYWYRQILGQKVEFLVSFYNNEISEKSEIFDDQFSVERPDGSNFTLKIRSTKLEDSAMYFCASSGQGTDTQYFGPGTRLTVL.

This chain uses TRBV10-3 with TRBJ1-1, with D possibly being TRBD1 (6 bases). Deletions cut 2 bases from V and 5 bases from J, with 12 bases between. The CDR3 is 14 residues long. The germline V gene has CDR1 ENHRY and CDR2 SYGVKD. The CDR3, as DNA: TGTGCCATCAGTGAGGTGGGGGCAAGGACTGAAGCTTTCTTT. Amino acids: CAISEVGARTEAFF.

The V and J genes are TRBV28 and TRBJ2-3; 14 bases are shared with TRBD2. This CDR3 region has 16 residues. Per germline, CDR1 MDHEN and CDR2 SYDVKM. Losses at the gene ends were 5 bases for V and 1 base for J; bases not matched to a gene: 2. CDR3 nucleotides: TGTGCCAGCAGTCCGGGACTAGCGGGGGGCACAGATACGCAGTATTTT. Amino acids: CASSPGLAGGTDTQYF. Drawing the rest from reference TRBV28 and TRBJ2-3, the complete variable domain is DVKVTQSSRYLVKRTGEKVFLECVQDMDHENMFWYRQDPGLGLRLIYFSYDVKMKEKGDIPEGYSVSREKKERFSLILESASTNQTSMYLCASSPGLAGGTDTQYFGPGTRLTVL.

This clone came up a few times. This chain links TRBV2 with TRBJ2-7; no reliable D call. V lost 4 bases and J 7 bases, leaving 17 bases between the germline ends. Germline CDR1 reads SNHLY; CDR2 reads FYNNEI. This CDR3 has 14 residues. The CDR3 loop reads CASSVTGPSREQYF. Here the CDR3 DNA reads TGTGCCAGCAGTGTTACCGGGCCCTCCCGGGAGCAGTACTTC.

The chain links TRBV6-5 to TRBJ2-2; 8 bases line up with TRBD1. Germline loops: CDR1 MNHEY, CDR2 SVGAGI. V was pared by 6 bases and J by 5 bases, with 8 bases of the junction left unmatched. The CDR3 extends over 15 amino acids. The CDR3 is CASRLQGAQTGELFF. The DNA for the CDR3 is TGTGCCAGCAGGCTCCAGGGGGCCCAGACCGGGGAGCTGTTTTTT.

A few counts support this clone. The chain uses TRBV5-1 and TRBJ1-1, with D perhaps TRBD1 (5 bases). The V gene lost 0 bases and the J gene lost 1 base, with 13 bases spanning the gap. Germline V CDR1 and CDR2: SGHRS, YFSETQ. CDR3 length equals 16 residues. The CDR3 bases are TGCGCCAGCAGCTTGGTTTCCGGGACTCCGAACACTGAAGCTTTCTTT. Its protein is CASSLVSGTPNTEAFF.

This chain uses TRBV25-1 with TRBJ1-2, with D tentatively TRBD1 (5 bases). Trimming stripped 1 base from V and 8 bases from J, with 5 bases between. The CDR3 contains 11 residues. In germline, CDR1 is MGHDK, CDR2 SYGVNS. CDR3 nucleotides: TGTGCCAGCAGTGAATGGGGCGGCTACACCTTC. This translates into CASSEWGGYTF.

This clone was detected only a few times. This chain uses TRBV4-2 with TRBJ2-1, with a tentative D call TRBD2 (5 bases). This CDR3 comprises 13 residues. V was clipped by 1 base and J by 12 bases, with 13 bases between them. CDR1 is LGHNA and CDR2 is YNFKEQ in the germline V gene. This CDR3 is CASSQALAKVQFF. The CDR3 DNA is TGTGCCAGCAGCCAAGCGCTAGCAAAGGTGCAGTTCTTC.

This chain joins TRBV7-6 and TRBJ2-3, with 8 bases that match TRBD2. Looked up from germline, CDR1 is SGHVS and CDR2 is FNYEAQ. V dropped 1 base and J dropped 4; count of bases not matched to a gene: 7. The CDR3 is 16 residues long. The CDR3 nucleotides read TGTGCCAGCAGCTTAGGCGCAGCGGGAGTAGCAGATACGCAGTATTTT. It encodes CASSLGAAGVADTQYF.

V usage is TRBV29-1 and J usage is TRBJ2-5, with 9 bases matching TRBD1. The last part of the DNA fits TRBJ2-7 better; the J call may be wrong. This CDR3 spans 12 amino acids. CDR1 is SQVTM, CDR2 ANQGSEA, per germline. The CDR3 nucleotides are TGCAGCGCCGGGACAGGGTCCTACGAGCAGTACTTC. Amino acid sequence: CSAGTGSYEQYF.

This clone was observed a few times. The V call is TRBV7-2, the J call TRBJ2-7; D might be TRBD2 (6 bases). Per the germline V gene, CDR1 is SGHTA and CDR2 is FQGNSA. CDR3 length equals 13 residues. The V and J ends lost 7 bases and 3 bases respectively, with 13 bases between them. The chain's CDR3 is CASTRAGGYEQYF. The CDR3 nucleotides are TGTGCCAGCACCCGGGCCGGGGGCTACGAGCAGTACTTC.

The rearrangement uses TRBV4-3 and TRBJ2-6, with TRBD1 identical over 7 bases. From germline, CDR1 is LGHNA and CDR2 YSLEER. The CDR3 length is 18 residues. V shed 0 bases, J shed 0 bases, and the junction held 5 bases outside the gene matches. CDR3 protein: CASSQDGTARSGANVLTF. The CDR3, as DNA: TGCGCCAGCAGCCAAGACGGGACAGCCCGCTCTGGGGCCAACGTCCTGACTTTC.

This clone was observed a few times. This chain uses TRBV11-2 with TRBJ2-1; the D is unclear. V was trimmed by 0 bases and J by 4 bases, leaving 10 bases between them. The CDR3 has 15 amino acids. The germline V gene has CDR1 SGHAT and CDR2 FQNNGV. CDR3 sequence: CASSLDYGLYNEQFF. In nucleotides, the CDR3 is TGTGCCAGCAGCTTAGATTATGGGCTATACAATGAGCAGTTCTTC.

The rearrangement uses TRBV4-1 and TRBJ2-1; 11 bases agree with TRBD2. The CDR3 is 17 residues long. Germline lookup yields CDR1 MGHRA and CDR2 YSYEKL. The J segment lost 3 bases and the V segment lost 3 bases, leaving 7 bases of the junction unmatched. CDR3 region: CASSQRGTSGLYNEQFF. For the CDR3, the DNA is TGCGCCAGCAGCCAGAGAGGGACTAGCGGACTCTACAATGAGCAGTTCTTC.

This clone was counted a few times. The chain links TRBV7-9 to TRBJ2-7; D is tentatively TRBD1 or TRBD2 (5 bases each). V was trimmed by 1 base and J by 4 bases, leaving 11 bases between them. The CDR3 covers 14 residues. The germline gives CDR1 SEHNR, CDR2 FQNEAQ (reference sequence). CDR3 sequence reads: CASSLDPGLYEQYF. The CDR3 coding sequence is TGTGCCAGCAGCTTAGATCCGGGGCTGTACGAGCAGTACTTC.

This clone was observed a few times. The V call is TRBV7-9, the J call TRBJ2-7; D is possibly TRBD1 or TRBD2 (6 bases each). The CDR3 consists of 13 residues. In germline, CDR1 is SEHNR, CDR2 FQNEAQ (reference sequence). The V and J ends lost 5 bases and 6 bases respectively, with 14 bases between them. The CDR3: CASSLEGGGEQYF. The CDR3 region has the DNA TGTGCCAGCAGCCTCGAGGGGGGAGGCGAGCAGTACTTC.

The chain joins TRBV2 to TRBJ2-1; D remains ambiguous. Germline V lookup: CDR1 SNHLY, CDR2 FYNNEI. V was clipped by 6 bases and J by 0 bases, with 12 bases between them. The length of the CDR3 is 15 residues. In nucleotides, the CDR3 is TGTGCCAGCAGCGTTTTGCGCGGCTCCTACAATGAGCAGTTCTTC. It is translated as CASSVLRGSYNEQFF.

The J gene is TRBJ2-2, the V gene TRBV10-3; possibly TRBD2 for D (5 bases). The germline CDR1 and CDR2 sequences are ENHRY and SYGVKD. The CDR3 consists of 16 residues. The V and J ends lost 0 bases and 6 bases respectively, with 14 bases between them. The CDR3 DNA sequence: TGTGCCATCAGTGAGTCGCGAAGCGGACGGGCCGGGGAGCTGTTTTTT. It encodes CAISESRSGRAGELFF.

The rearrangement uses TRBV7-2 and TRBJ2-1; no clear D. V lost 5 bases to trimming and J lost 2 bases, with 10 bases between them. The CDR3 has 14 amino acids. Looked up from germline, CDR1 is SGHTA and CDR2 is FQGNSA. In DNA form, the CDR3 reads TGTGCCAGCAGCCCGGGTCTGACCTACAATGAGCAGTTCTTC. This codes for CASSPGLTYNEQFF.

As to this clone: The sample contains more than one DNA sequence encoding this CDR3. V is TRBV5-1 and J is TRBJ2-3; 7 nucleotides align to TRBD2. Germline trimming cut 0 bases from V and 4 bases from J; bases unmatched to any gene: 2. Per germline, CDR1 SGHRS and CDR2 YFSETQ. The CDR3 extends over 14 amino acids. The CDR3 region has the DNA TGCGCCAGCAGCTTGGTGGCGGGAGCAGATACGCAGTATTTT. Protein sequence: CASSLVAGADTQYF.

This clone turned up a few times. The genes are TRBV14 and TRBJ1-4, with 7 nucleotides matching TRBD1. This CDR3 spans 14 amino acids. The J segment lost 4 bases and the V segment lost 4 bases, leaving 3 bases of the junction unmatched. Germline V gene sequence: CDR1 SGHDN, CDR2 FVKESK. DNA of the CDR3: TGTGCCAGCAGCCTGGACAGGCTTAATGAAAAACTGTTTTTT. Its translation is CASSLDRLNEKLFF.

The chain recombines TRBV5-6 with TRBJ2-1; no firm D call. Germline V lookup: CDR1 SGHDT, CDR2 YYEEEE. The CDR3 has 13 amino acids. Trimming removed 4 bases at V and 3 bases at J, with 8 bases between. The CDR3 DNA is TGTGCCAGCAGCCGGATAAGCTACAATGAGCAGTTCTTC. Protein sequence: CASSRISYNEQFF.

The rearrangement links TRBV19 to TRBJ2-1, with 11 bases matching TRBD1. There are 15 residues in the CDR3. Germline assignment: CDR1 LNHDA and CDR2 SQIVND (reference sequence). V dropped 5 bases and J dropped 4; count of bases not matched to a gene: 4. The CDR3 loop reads CASSSGTGGYNEQFF. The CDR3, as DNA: TGTGCCAGTAGTTCCGGGACAGGGGGTTACAATGAGCAGTTCTTC. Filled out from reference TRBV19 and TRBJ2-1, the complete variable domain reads DGGITQSPKYLFRKEGQNVTLSCEQNLNHDAMYWYRQDPGQGLRLIYYSQIVNDFQKGDIAEGYSVSREKKESFPLTVTSAQKNPTAFYLCASSSGTGGYNEQFFGPGTRLTVL.